Here is one T cell receptor beta chain with its context. No antigen is known for it. Sorted-subset replicate PCRs used 150 to 200 ng of genomic DNA. This amount corresponded to about 30,000 T cell genomes. TCRdb's table, derived via immunoSEQ multiplex PCR, lists solely in-frame clones and lacks some. The table records roughly 2.4 million clones, 90% to 97% of them present only once. The data were taken from a study of shared clonotypes between healthy human individuals. Study-wide context: Donors, aged 18 to 49, were a couple of women and a few men. Study findings and constraints: Estimated richness values were generally larger in naive subsets than in memory subsets.

Trimming removed 4 bases from V and 2 bases from J, with 6 bases in between. There are 13 residues in the CDR3. Germline V gene lookup returns CDR1 SNHLY and CDR2 FYNNEI. CD4+ cells yielded CD45RA+ naive and CD45RA-negative memory subsets. This clonotype was obtained from a man younger than 35 in good health. V usage is TRBV2 and J usage is TRBJ1-3; the D is unclear. Input material: naive CD4+ T cells sorted from blood. The subset denotes: CD45RA+ positively selected. CDR3 nucleotide sequence: TGTGCCAGCAGTGGGGATCCTGGAAACACCATATATTTT. It is translated as CASSGDPGNTIYF.